This T cell receptor beta chain was found in a study of cytomegalovirus exposure and HLA in healthy donors. Across the whole study: The platform used for the roughly 130 validation repertoires matched that of the approximately 670 first-cohort repertoires, a later analysis reported.

The donors were in the approximately 130-subject validation cohort; that cohort was separate from the approximately 700-subject first cohort. Worth noting for this clone: Its antigen is not identified.

Study findings and constraints: The study listed roughly 150 cytomegalovirus-associated TCR beta chains. The study found most TCR sequences rare, yet found some public TCRs in many donors.

The germline V gene has CDR1 MNHEY and CDR2 SMNVEV (reference sequence). The V end lost 1 base, the J end lost 0 bases, and 6 bases lay between the germline ends. CDR3 length: 14 residues. Here immunoSEQ multiplex PCR was the method, and the copy in TCRdb shows in-frame clones only, minus some. Found here are around 350,000 clones, just over 85% of them singletons; the top ten hold around 0.8%. The TCR originated in a woman in her late teens or twenties in good health and CMV-seronegative. The sequenced sample was PBMCs. V is TRBV27 and J is TRBJ1-1, with D unresolved. In nucleotides, the CDR3 is TGTGCCAGCAGTTTATTAGCGGTGAACACTGAAGCTTTCTTT. Residues: CASSLLAVNTEAFF.